This TCR beta chain was sequenced during a study of resident and recirculating memory T cells in vitiligo (dated by TCRdb to the late 2010s). Study-wide context: For TCR beta sequencing, epidermis was obtained by shave biopsy from two lesional and two nonlesional sites, and PBMCs were also collected, from each of a few stable vitiligo patients. Without any cell sorting, samples were homogenized immediately before genomic DNA was extracted using the Qiagen DNeasy Blood & Tissue Kit. The goal of the human TCR beta sequencing was to check whether lesional vitiligo skin contained specific clones that differed from the clones found in nonlesional skin and blood. Overall results and qualifications from the work: Future mechanistic studies are needed so that the relative contributions of the lesion-infiltrating T cell clones and of human Trm versus Tcm pools can be evaluated. TCR sequences were not conserved across biopsy sites or patients, suggesting that different T cell clones infiltrate different lesions, described as private specificity. Overlap and correlation analysis showed no significant repertoire overlap between biopsies except for each lesion with itself, even within a single patient. No unique dominant TCR clone was detected, and clonality varied among vitiligo lesions.

Notes on this clone: No cognate antigen has been identified for it. There are no base qualities to consult, and no much larger clone falls within one base.

The immunoSEQ hsTCRB kit was used to amplify TCR beta chains from genomic DNA. The immunoSEQ service sequenced the TCR beta libraries on an Illumina MiSeq instrument. On the study's bioinformatics: The immunoSEQ Analyzer was used to analyze the repertoire data. Not all clones reach the TCRdb copy of this immuneACCESS table, which keeps in-frame sequences only. Checked studies attribute under half of the gap to unresolved V genes and leave the rest unexplained. V, J and clone size were drawn from that table, and D and trimming were deduced from the DNA. For this sample the table gives 65,000 to 80,000 clones, of which about 91% were detected only once. The top ten constitute more than 4.5% of the sample. Inclusive of the bounding cysteine and phenylalanine, the CDR3 is 16 residues long. This entry keeps only the CDR3 DNA: 48 bases, framed from base 1. V is cut by 0 bases and J by 3 bases, and the space between the germline ends is 12 bases. CDR1 and CDR2 are drawn from the germline V gene: LGHNA, YNFKEQ.

Vitiligo counted as stable when lesions had not changed during the previous 6 months. For classification as stable, the absence of confetti depigmentation, a clinical sign of active vitiligo, was additionally required. Any patient who had received treatment in the previous three months was excluded. Ficoll density gradient centrifugation was used to isolate PBMCs from heparinized blood, after which the PBMCs were flash-frozen. Sequenced input: blood. The V and J genes are TRBV4-2 and TRBJ2-1; the D gene is possibly TRBD2, with 6 bases matching. This TCR derives from a male donor with vitiligo. The CDR3 region: CASSQEGLSDYNEQFF. The DNA sequence is TGTGCCAGCAGCCAAGAAGGACTATCCGACTACAATGAGCAGTTCTTC.